Listed below are T cell receptor beta chains from one sample, sequenced in a study of shared clonotypes between healthy human individuals. Sequencing used immunoSEQ multiplex PCR; TCRdb keeps in-frame clones, though not all of them. The table has roughly 2.1 million clones, about 92% seen once. The sequenced sample was naive CD8+ T cells from PBMCs. The receptors come from a man younger than 30 in good health. Some clones in this sample may be carry-over from other donors' samples. The CDR3 runs from the conserved cysteine through the conserved F or W. D genes are given only for firm matches. Where a row states a size, it is once, few, many or the class of an expanded clone; other rows omit it.

>NA|TRBD2|TRBJ2-7|TRBV7-2
CASSLVPAGVMYEQYF
TGTGCCAGCAGCTTAGTCCCCGCGGGAGTTATGTACGAGCAGTACTTC
>NA|TRBD2|TRBJ2-2|TRBV9
CASSAKSAGGTNTGELFF
TGTGCCAGCAGCGCTAAATCGGCGGGAGGGACGAACACCGGGGAGCTGTTTTTT
>NA|NA|TRBJ1-2|TRBV28
CASSFGGAVWGYTF
TGTGCCAGCAGTTTCGGCGGAGCAGTTTGGGGCTACACCTTC
>NA|NA|TRBJ1-1|TRBV7-9
CASSLVTGLRKNTEAFF
TGTGCCAGCAGCTTAGTGACGGGTTTGAGAAAAAACACTGAAGCTTTCTTT
>NA|NA|TRBJ2-3|TRBV4-1
CASSQAVTGFTDTQYF
TGCGCCAGCAGCCAAGCCGTGACAGGTTTCACAGATACGCAGTATTTT
>once|TRBD1|TRBJ2-3|TRBV28
CASSSVQGDTDTQYF
TGTGCCAGCAGTTCCGTACAGGGGGACACAGATACGCAGTATTTT
>once|TRBD2|TRBJ2-3|TRBV27
CASSRGTSGISDTQYF
TGTGCCAGCAGTAGGGGGACTAGCGGGATTTCAGATACGCAGTATTTT
>NA|TRBD2|TRBJ2-2|TRBV27
CASSPRGVAGVTGELFF
TGTGCCAGCAGTCCCCGCGGGGTAGCGGGAGTAACCGGGGAGCTGTTTTTT
>once|TRBD1|TRBJ1-2|TRBV6-9
CASSGGGAGSGYTF
TGTGCCAGCAGTGGAGGGGGCGCCGGCTCCGGCTACACCTTC
>NA|NA|TRBJ2-7|TRBV7-3
CASSPNPARQASSYEQYF
TGTGCCAGCAGCCCAAACCCCGCCCGGCAGGCGAGCTCCTACGAGCAGTACTTC
>NA|TRBD1|TRBJ2-1|TRBV27
CASTPTRLRGSYNEQFF
TGTGCCAGCACCCCGACGAGACTCAGGGGGTCCTACAATGAGCAGTTCTTC
>NA|NA|TRBJ1-5|TRBV6-5
CASSSGWGFGQPQHF
TGTGCCAGCAGTTCAGGTTGGGGCTTCGGTCAGCCCCAGCATTTT
>NA|NA|TRBJ2-7|TRBV29-1
CSAAGGGGYEQYF
TGCAGCGCTGCCGGAGGGGGAGGATACGAGCAGTACTTC
>NA|NA|TRBJ2-5|TRBV20-1
CSAKYQETQYF
TGCAGTGCCAAGTACCAAGAGACCCAGTACTTC
>NA|NA|TRBJ1-1|TRBV7-9
CASSLEAHDLEAFF
TGTGCCAGCAGCTTAGAAGCCCATGACCTTGAAGCTTTCTTT
>NA|NA|TRBJ2-2|TRBV7-7
CASSVGSGNTGELFF
TGTGCCAGCAGCGTGGGCTCGGGTAACACCGGGGAGCTGTTTTTT
>NA|TRBD2|TRBJ2-1|TRBV10-3
CAIRITSGRGHEQFF
TGTGCCATCAGGATAACTAGCGGGAGGGGGCATGAGCAGTTCTTC
>NA|TRBD1|TRBJ2-7|TRBV2
CASSEVQGAIYEQYF
TGTGCCAGCAGTGAAGTACAGGGGGCCATCTACGAGCAGTACTTC
>once|TRBD2|TRBJ2-3|TRBV15
CATSRVLAAFSSTDTQYF
TGTGCCACCAGCAGAGTTCTAGCGGCTTTCTCTAGCACAGATACGCAGTATTTT
>NA|NA|TRBJ1-5|TRBV6-5
CASSRDRYSNQPQHF
TGTGCCAGCAGTAGGGACCGATATAGCAATCAGCCCCAGCATTTT
>NA|NA|TRBJ1-2|TRBV28
CASSPIYSDGGGYTF
TGTGCCAGCAGTCCCATCTACTCGGACGGAGGAGGCTACACCTTC
>NA|NA|TRBJ2-2|TRBV28
CASSHTLVGVWGTGELFF
TGTGCCAGCAGTCACACATTAGTCGGGGTCTGGGGCACCGGGGAGCTGTTTTTT
>NA|NA|TRBJ2-5|TRBV4-1
CASSQDTYQETQYF
TGCGCCAGCAGCCAAGATACGTACCAAGAGACCCAGTACTTC
>NA|NA|TRBJ2-1|TRBV6-6
CASSLQGTYNEQFF
TGTGCCAGCAGTTTACAGGGGACTTACAATGAGCAGTTCTTC
>once|NA|TRBJ2-1|TRBV27
CASSPRTAEQFF
TGTGCCAGCAGTCCCAGGACTGCGGAGCAGTTCTTC
>NA|NA|TRBJ2-7|TRBV27
CASSYQNSYEQYF
TGTGCCAGCAGTTACCAAAACTCCTACGAGCAGTACTTC
>once|NA|TRBJ2-5|TRBV11-1
CASSFLAIQETQYF
TGTGCCAGCAGCTTCTTAGCTATCCAAGAGACCCAGTACTTC
>NA|NA|TRBJ1-1|TRBV9
CASSVANTGKDTEAFF
TGTGCCAGCAGCGTAGCGAACACCGGAAAGGACACTGAAGCTTTCTTT